This T cell receptor beta chain was observed in a study of cytomegalovirus exposure and HLA in healthy donors. As for this clone: Its target is not known.

PCR amplification relied on 60 Vbeta primers (plus 13 Jbeta primers). Repertoires were generated with immunoSEQ multiplex PCR, while TCRdb's copy carries only in-frame clones and drops some. The sample consists of around 220,000 clones, 60% to 85% of them appearing once. Per the germline V gene, CDR1 is SGHAT and CDR2 is FQNNGV. V was clipped by 1 base and J by 3 bases, with 7 bases between them. This CDR3 spans 14 amino acids. Study-wide results and caveats: Immune exposure was documented only through CMV serostatus.

This clonotype was obtained from a man aged 35-49 years in good health and CMV-seronegative. Sequenced material: PBMCs. This rearrangement joins TRBV11-2 to TRBJ2-4; a possible D gene is TRBD1 (6 bases). The CDR3 nucleotides are TGTGCCAGCAGCTTAGCAGGGGTCAAAAACATTCAGTACTTC. Amino acid sequence: CASSLAGVKNIQYF.